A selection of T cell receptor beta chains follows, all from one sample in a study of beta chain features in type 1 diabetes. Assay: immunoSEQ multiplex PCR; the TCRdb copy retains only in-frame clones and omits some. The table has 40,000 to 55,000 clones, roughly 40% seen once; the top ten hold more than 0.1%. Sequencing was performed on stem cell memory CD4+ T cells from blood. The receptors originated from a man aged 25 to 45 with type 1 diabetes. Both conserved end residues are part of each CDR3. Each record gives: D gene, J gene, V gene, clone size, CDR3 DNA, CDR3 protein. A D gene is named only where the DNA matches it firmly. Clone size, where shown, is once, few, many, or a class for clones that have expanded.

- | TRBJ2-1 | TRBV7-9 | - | TGTGCCAGCAGCCCGTCCCGGACTATCAACAATGAGCAGTTCTTC | CASSPSRTINNEQFF
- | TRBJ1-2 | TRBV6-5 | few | TGTGCCAGCGGGAGCACTTTCACCAGGGGCTACACCTTC | CASGSTFTRGYTF
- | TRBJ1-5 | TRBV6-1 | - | TGTGCCAGCGGTATGGGGGGTAATCAGCCCCAGCATTTT | CASGMGGNQPQHF
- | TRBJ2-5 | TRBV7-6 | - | TGTGCCAGCAGCTTAGCCGGGTTTGAGACCCAGTACTTC | CASSLAGFETQYF
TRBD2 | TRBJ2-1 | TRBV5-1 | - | TGCGCCAGCAGCTTGGCCCGGTCTAGCGGGAGACCAAATGAGCAGTTCTTC | CASSLARSSGRPNEQFF
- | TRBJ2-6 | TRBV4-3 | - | TGCGCCAGCAGCCAAGATCCGGGGTTAATACGGGACTTTCACTCTGGGGCCAACGTCCTGACTTTC | CASSQDPGLIRDFHSGANVLTF
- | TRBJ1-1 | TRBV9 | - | TGTGCCAGCAGCGCGACGGGGTCCACTGAAGCTTTCTTT | CASSATGSTEAFF
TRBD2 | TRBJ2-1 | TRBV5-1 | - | TGCGCCAGCAGACTTACTAGCGGGAGTTTTAATGAGCAGTTCTTC | CASRLTSGSFNEQFF
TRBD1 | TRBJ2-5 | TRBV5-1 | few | TGCGCCAGCAGCCTGACAGGGTCCGAGACCCAGTACTTC | CASSLTGSETQYF
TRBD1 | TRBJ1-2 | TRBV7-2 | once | TGTGCCAGCAGCTTAGCCACAGGGGAAGGCTACACCTTC | CASSLATGEGYTF
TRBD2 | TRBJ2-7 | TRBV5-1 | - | TGCGCCAGCAGGGTAGCGGGAGGTTCCTACGAGCAGTACTTC | CASRVAGGSYEQYF
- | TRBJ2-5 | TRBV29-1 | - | TGCAGCGTTCGTAACTACCAAGAGACCCAGTACTTC | CSVRNYQETQYF
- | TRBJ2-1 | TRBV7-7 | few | TGTGCTAGCAGCTTGATAAGCGGGCCTTACAATGAGCAGTTCTTC | CASSLISGPYNEQFF
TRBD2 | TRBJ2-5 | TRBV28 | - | TGTGCCAGCAGTGCAGCTCAGGGACTAGCGGGAGGAGAGACCCAGTACTTC | CASSAAQGLAGGETQYF
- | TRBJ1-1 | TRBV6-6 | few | TGTGCCAGCACTTTGTGGGAGGGGGTAGCTTTCTTT | CASTLWEGVAFF
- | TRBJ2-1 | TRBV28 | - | TGTGCCAGCAGTCCCCGAGGGGGAGCAAGTGAGCAGTTCTTC | CASSPRGGASEQFF
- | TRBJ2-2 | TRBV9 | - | TGTGCCAGCAGCGTAGTCCCAGGGGACACCGGGGAGCTGTTTTTT | CASSVVPGDTGELFF
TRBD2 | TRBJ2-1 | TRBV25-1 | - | TGTGCCAGCAGTGAATGGACTAGCGGGAGAGGGTCCTACAATGAGCAGTTCTTC | CASSEWTSGRGSYNEQFF
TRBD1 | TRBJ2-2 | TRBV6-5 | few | TGTGCCAGCAGTTCCCTCGGGCAGGGGGTTCCCGGGGAGCTGTTTTTT | CASSSLGQGVPGELFF
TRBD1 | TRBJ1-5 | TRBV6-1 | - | TGTGCCAGCAGCGGGGGACAGGGGGCTATTCAGCCCCAGCATTTT | CASSGGQGAIQPQHF
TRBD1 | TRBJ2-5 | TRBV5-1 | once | TGCGCCAGCAGCCGAAGTGGGACAGGGTTTAGAGAGACCCAGTACTTC | CASSRSGTGFRETQYF
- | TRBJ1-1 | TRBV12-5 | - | TGTGCTAGTGGTTCGGACTTGGCTGGGCGCGACGAAGCTTTCTTT | CASGSDLAGRDEAFF
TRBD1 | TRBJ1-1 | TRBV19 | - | TGTGCCAGTAGTATTTCGAGACAGGGGGCCTCTGAAGCTTTCTTT | CASSISRQGASEAFF
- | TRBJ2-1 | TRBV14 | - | TGTGCCAGCAGCCCTAGCCACTTCTACAATGAGCAGTTCTTC | CASSPSHFYNEQFF
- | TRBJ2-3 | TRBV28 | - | TGTGCCAGCAGTCCTTTCACAGATACGCAGTATTTT | CASSPFTDTQYF
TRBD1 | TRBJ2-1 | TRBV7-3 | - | TGTGCCAGCAGCTTCCAACAGGGGAATGAGCAGTTCTTC | CASSFQQGNEQFF
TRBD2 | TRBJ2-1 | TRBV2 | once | TGTGCCAGCAGACCCCGGACTAGCGGGACGTTGATTGAGTTCTTC | CASRPRTSGTLIEFF
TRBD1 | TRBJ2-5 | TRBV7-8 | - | TGTGCCAGCAGCCGGGGACAGGGAATAGGGTACCAAGAGACCCAGTACTTC | CASSRGQGIGYQETQYF
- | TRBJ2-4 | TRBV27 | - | TGTGCCAGCAGCAAAGGTCGGGAGTTTGTAAACATTCAGTACTTC | CASSKGREFVNIQYF
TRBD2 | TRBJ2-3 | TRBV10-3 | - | TGTGCCATCAGTGGGAGGACTAGCGACACAGATACGCAGTATTTT | CAISGRTSDTDTQYF
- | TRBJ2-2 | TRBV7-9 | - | TGTGCCAGCAGGGCCGCAGCAGGGACCGGGGAGCTGTTTTTT | CASRAAAGTGELFF
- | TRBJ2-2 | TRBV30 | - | TGTGCCTCAAACCGGGGGGCTACTACCGGGGAGCTGTTTTTT | CASNRGATTGELFF
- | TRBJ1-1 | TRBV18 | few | TGTGCCAGCTCACCCCCGGGGTACCCCACTGAAGCTTTCTTT | CASSPPGYPTEAFF
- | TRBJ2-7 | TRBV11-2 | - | TGTGCCAGCAGCCCTAAGGAACTTACAGGAACCCCCTACGAGCAGTACTTC | CASSPKELTGTPYEQYF
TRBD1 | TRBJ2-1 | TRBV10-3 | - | TGTGCCATCAGGGAAGACAGGGTTGCGGCCCCGTACAATGAGCAGTTCTTC | CAIREDRVAAPYNEQFF
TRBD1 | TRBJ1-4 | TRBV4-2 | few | TGTGCCAGCAGCCAAGAACCAGGGACAGGTTTTCGGGAAAAACTGTTTTTT | CASSQEPGTGFREKLFF
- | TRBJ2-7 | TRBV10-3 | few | TGTGCCATCAGTGCCGGGTCTAGCGAGGCGACGGGAGTGGAGCAGTACTTC | CAISAGSSEATGVEQYF
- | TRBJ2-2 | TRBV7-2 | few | TGTGCCAGCAGCTTAGCCTTCGTTAACACCGGGGAGCTGTTTTTT | CASSLAFVNTGELFF
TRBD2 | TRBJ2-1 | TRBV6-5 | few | TGTGCCAGCAAACCGGGAGGGCTATATGAGCAGTTCTTC | CASKPGGLYEQFF
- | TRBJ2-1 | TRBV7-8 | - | TGTGCCAGCAGCTTAAAAGGGGGTGAGCAGTTCTTC | CASSLKGGEQFF
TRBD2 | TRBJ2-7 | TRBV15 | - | TGTGCCACCAGCAGAGCCGTGGCGGGGGGTTCCTACGAGCAGTACTTC | CATSRAVAGGSYEQYF
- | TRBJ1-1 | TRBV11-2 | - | TGTGCCAGCAGCCATGGACAGACGGCTGAAGCTTTCTTT | CASSHGQTAEAFF
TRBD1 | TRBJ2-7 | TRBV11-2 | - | TGTGCCAGCAGCTCACCCGGGAGACAGGGGGCTAACGAGCAGTACTTC | CASSSPGRQGANEQYF
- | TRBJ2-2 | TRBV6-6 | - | TGTGCCAGCATTCTCTCCGGGGAGCTGTTTTTT | CASILSGELFF
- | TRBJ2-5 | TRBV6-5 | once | TGTGCCAGCAGCCGAAAAGCGGACCAAGAGACCCAGTACTTC | CASSRKADQETQYF
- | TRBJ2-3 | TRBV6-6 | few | TGTGCCAGCACAAGCACGCCGGATACGCAGTATTTT | CASTSTPDTQYF
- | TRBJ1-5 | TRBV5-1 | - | TGCGCCAGCAGCACCGACAGGTACCAGCCCCAGCATTTT | CASSTDRYQPQHF
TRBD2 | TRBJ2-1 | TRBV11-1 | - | TGTGCCAGCACCGGGGGACTAGGGGGTGAGCAGTTCTTC | CASTGGLGGEQFF
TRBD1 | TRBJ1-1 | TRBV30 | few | TGTGCCTGGATCTCTTCCGGGACAGAAATGAACACTGAAGCTTTCTTT | CAWISSGTEMNTEAFF
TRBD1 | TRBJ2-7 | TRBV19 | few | TGTGCCAGCCGGGACAGGGGGAACTACGAGCAGTACTTC | CASRDRGNYEQYF
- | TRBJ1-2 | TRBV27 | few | TGTGCCAGGGCCGGGGGGCAAAGCGGCTACACCTTC | CARAGGQSGYTF
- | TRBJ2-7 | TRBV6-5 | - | TGTGCCAGCAGTACCGATCAGGGTTTAACCTACGAGCAGTACTTC | CASSTDQGLTYEQYF
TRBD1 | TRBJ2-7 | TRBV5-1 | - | TGCGCCAGCAGCTTGGCGGGGACAGGGGTATACGAGCAGTACTTC | CASSLAGTGVYEQYF
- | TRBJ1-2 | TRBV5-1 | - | TGCGCCAGCAGCCCGACAGACTATGGCTACACCTTC | CASSPTDYGYTF